Listed here are 30 T cell receptor beta chains from one sample, sequenced in a study of identical twins. A single record per CDR3 protein comes from TCRdb applying MiXCR to the 5' RACE reads. The sample holds 500,000 or so distinct CDR3 sequences, 14% seen once. These same data were also listed under a study on yellow fever vaccine responses in identical twins.

Specimen: CD4+ T cells sorted from blood. These receptors all stem from a woman in her late teens or twenties in good health.

The V call is TRBV6-5, the J call TRBJ1-1; D gene uncertain. Germline CDR1 MNHEY, CDR2 SVGAGI. V gave up 2 bases and J gave up 1 base, with 5 bases separating them. The CDR3 consists of 13 residues. This chain's CDR3 is CASSYRSNTEAFF. The DNA for the CDR3 is TGTGCCAGCAGTTACCGTTCGAACACTGAAGCTTTCTTT.

This clonotype was counted a few times. V usage is TRBV12-3 or TRBV12-4 and J usage is TRBJ2-5, with TRBD1 matching 7 bases. The length of the CDR3 is 16 residues. V dropped 3 bases and J dropped 5; count of bases not matched to a gene: 12. CDR3: CASSLWETGSGETQYF. The CDR3 nucleotides read TGTGCCAGCAGTTTGTGGGAGACAGGGTCAGGGGAGACCCAGTACTTC.

The genes are TRBV29-1 and TRBJ1-2; the match to TRBD1 covers 10 bases. Germline V CDR1 and CDR2: SQVTM, ANQGSEA. This CDR3 comprises 14 residues. CDR3 region: CSIRQGARGYGYTF. The CDR3 DNA follows: TGCAGTATCCGACAGGGGGCGCGGGGCTATGGCTACACCTTC.

The J gene is TRBJ1-2, the V gene TRBV7-2, with a possible D match to TRBD1 (5 bases). This CDR3 comprises 14 residues. The germline V gene has CDR1 SGHTA and CDR2 FQGNSA. Trimming removed 5 bases from V and 8 bases from J, with 18 bases in between. CDR3 amino acids: CASSALGAGNGYTF. CDR3 bases: TGTGCCAGCAGCGCTTTAGGGGCCGGCAACGGCTACACCTTC.

The chain couples TRBV27 to TRBJ2-1, with TRBD1 matching over 12 bases. Germline-derived CDR1 and CDR2 are MNHEY and SMNVEV (reference sequence). Unmatched junction bases numbered 7, after V lost 5 bases and J lost 8 bases. The CDR3 is 15 residues long. CDR3 in amino acids: CASSITRDRGHEQFF. In nucleotides, the CDR3 is TGTGCCAGCAGTATCACACGGGACAGGGGGCATGAGCAGTTCTTC.

This clonotype was seen a few times. This chain links TRBV7-2 with TRBJ1-5, with a tentative D call TRBD1 (5 bases). Germline-derived CDR1 and CDR2 are SGHTA and FQGNSA. This CDR3 has 15 residues. Trimming pared 6 bases from V and 8 bases from J, leaving 20 bases between. The CDR3 DNA reads TGTGCCAGCAGTACCCGGGGCAGAAGGGCGGAGCCCCAGCATTTT. Its protein product is CASSTRGRRAEPQHF.

This sequence joins TRBV5-1 and TRBJ2-4, with a possible D match to TRBD1 (6 bases). CDR3 length: 16 residues. Trimming stripped 4 bases from V and 0 bases from J, with 14 bases between. Germline CDR1 reads SGHRS; CDR2 reads YFSETQ. CDR3 loop: CASSHWLGGAKNIQYF. In nucleotides, the CDR3 is TGCGCCAGCAGCCATTGGCTAGGGGGAGCCAAAAACATTCAGTACTTC. Together with reference TRBV5-1 and TRBJ2-4, the CDR3 gives the full variable domain: KAGVTQTPRYLIKTRGQQVTLSCSPISGHRSVSWYQQTPGQGLQFLFEYFSETQRNKGNFPGRFSGRQFSNSRSEMNVSTLELGDSALYLCASSHWLGGAKNIQYFGAGTRLSVL.

CDR3 nucleotides: TGTGCCTGGACCGAACCCTTTCTAGGGGCCGGGGAGCTGTTTTTT. This encodes CAWTEPFLGAGELFF. The V call is TRBV30, the J call TRBJ2-2; tentative D call: TRBD1 (5 bases). CDR3 length equals 15 residues. Per germline, CDR1 GTSNPN and CDR2 SVGIG (reference sequence). The V end lost 4 bases, the J end lost 6 bases, and 18 bases lay between the germline ends.

The chain uses TRBV2 and TRBJ2-1; tentatively, D is TRBD2 (6 bases). Germline lookup yields CDR1 SNHLY and CDR2 FYNNEI. The CDR3 extends over 16 amino acids. Between the trimmed V and J ends, which lost 4 bases and 6 bases, there was a span of 19 bases. The CDR3 sequence: CASSGPGLPDVNEQFF. DNA for the CDR3: TGTGCCAGCAGTGGTCCGGGACTTCCGGACGTCAATGAGCAGTTCTTC.

This clonotype has a handful of counts. The rearrangement uses TRBV19 and TRBJ2-2; tentative D call: TRBD1 (5 bases). This CDR3 spans 12 amino acids. Looked up from germline, CDR1 is LNHDA and CDR2 is SQIVND (reference sequence). Trimming took off 8 bases at V and 5 bases at J, with 9 bases between the two ends. In nucleotides, the CDR3 is TGTGCCAGTGGGCGACAGACCGGGGAGCTGTTTTTT. The encoded protein is CASGRQTGELFF.

V is TRBV20-1 and J is TRBJ2-3, with a tentative D call TRBD2 (6 bases). The CDR3 totals 13 residues. Germline V lookup: CDR1 DFQATT, CDR2 SNEGSKA (reference sequence). The germline V and J ends were trimmed by 8 bases and 6 bases, with 18 bases remaining between them. CDR3 in amino acids: CSYISGSRDTQYF. For the CDR3, the DNA is TGCAGTTACATCTCCGGGAGCAGGGATACGCAGTATTTT.

A few counts support this clonotype. The chain has TRBV6-1 and TRBJ1-3; the D is unclear. Deletions cut 6 bases from V and 3 bases from J, with 15 bases between. The CDR3 sequence is 15 residues long. The germline V gene encodes CDR1 MNHNS and CDR2 SASEGT. In nucleotides, the CDR3 is TGTGCCAGCAGACCCTTGACCGCGGGTGGAAACACCATATATTTT. Amino acid sequence: CASRPLTAGGNTIYF.

This chain uses TRBV9 with TRBJ2-2, with 8 bases that match TRBD2. The CDR3 spans 17 residues. Germline lookup yields CDR1 SGDLS and CDR2 YYNGEE. The V gene end was trimmed by 5 bases and the J gene end by 5 bases; junction bases not matched to a gene: 14. CDR3 protein: CASSLKHGTSRTGELFF. CDR3 DNA: TGTGCCAGCAGTTTGAAGCATGGGACTAGTAGGACCGGGGAGCTGTTTTTT.

The genes are TRBV12-5 and TRBJ2-1; tentatively, D is TRBD1 or TRBD2 (5 bases each). V gave up 1 base and J gave up 11 bases, with 15 bases separating them. The CDR3 runs to 14 residues. Germline V gene lookup returns CDR1 LGHNT and CDR2 FRNRAP. CDR3 amino acids: CASGLEGTGTKQFF. CDR3 nucleotides: TGTGCTAGTGGTTTGGAAGGGACCGGGACGAAGCAGTTCTTC.

This clonotype appeared many times. The chain recombines TRBV5-5 with TRBJ2-2, with no clear D. The germline V and J ends were trimmed by 1 base and 0 bases, with 7 bases remaining between them. CDR3 size: 15 residues. Germline V gene data show CDR1 as SGHKS and CDR2 as YYEKEE (reference sequence). The CDR3 is CASSLSTANTGELFF. DNA for the CDR3: TGTGCCAGCAGCTTGTCTACAGCGAACACCGGGGAGCTGTTTTTT.

The chain has TRBV4-3 and TRBJ2-1; 13 bases are a match to TRBD2. The CDR3 consists of 19 residues. Trimming at V came to 0 bases and at J to 5 bases, leaving 10 bases not matched to a gene. Germline V gives CDR1 LGHNA, CDR2 YSLEER. CDR3 sequence: CASSQELAGGPSRHNEQFF. The DNA of the CDR3 is TGCGCCAGCAGCCAAGAACTAGCGGGAGGGCCTTCGCGACACAATGAGCAGTTCTTC.

The chain uses TRBV5-1 and TRBJ2-7; D is perhaps TRBD1 (5 bases). In germline, CDR1 is SGHRS, CDR2 YFSETQ. The CDR3 runs 13 residues. Trimming cost V 1 base and J 5 bases, with 10 bases left between them. CDR3 in amino acids: CASSLWLGDEQYF. In DNA form, the CDR3 reads TGCGCCAGCAGCTTGTGGCTAGGGGACGAGCAGTACTTC.

This rearrangement joins TRBV25-1 to TRBJ2-1, with a possible D match to TRBD1 (6 bases). The germline CDR1 and CDR2 sequences are MGHDK and SYGVNS. Trimming removed 4 bases at V and 9 bases at J, with 16 bases between. The length of the CDR3 is 14 residues. The CDR3 DNA reads TGTGCCAGCAGTGTCCCACAAGCCAGGGGTGAGCAGTTCTTC. Protein sequence: CASSVPQARGEQFF.

This clonotype showed up just a few times. The chain combines TRBV20-1 with TRBJ2-7; 7 bases map to TRBD1. CDR3 length: 14 residues. Trimming cost V 6 bases and J 2 bases; bases outside gene matches: 10. CDR1 is DFQATT, CDR2 SNEGSKA, per germline (reference sequence). The CDR3 sequence is CSATPGQATYEQYF. CDR3 sequence (DNA): TGCAGTGCCACACCTGGACAGGCAACCTACGAGCAGTACTTC.

The genes are TRBV5-1 and TRBJ2-7; TRBD1 matches at 7 bases. Per the germline V gene, CDR1 is SGHRS and CDR2 is YFSETQ. V was pared by 7 bases and J by 3 bases, with 7 bases of the junction left unmatched. The CDR3 contains 13 residues. The CDR3 coding sequence is TGCGCCAGCCAGGGGGACAAGCACTACGAGCAGTACTTC. Translating gives CASQGDKHYEQYF.

The V and J genes are TRBV6-6 and TRBJ2-7, with 8 bases identical to TRBD1. V was pared by 9 bases and J by 4 bases, with 5 bases of the junction left unmatched. Per germline, CDR1 MNHNY and CDR2 SVGAGI (reference sequence). The CDR3 has 12 residues. The CDR3 is CASRRQGYEQYF. CDR3 bases: TGTGCCAGTAGACGACAGGGGTACGAGCAGTACTTC.

In its sample, this clonotype was seen a few times. The chain carries TRBV11-2 and TRBJ2-1; TRBD2 aligns across 12 bases. CDR1 and CDR2 from the germline V gene are SGHAT and FQNNGV. The CDR3 has 15 amino acids. After removal of 5 bases from V and 3 bases from J, the junction contained 2 bases not matched to a gene. The CDR3 nucleotides are TGTGCCAGCAGCGGGACTAGCGGGCGCTACAATGAGCAGTTCTTC. Its protein is CASSGTSGRYNEQFF.

In its sample, this clonotype was seen a few times. The chain combines TRBV10-3 with TRBJ1-2; weak D call: TRBD1 (5 bases). This CDR3 has 14 residues. The germline V and J ends were trimmed by 4 bases and 3 bases, with 12 bases remaining between them. In germline, CDR1 is ENHRY, CDR2 SYGVKD. The CDR3 region has the DNA TGTGCCATCAGTGGACAGAACCTCGACTATGGCTACACCTTC. As protein: CAISGQNLDYGYTF.

The CDR3 region has the DNA TGTGCCAGCAGTTTATCAGGGATGATATACGAGCAGTACTTC. Translated, it gives CASSLSGMIYEQYF. The chain has TRBV28 and TRBJ2-7; maybe TRBD1 (5 bases). The CDR3 extends over 14 amino acids. Trimming removed 1 base from V and 4 bases from J, with 11 bases in between. Germline CDR1 reads MDHEN; CDR2 reads SYDVKM.

This clonotype came up a few times. The V call is TRBV24-1, the J call TRBJ1-3, with no clear D. CDR3 length: 13 amino acids. Germline CDR1 and CDR2: KGHDR and SFDVKD. Trimming stripped 3 bases from V and 4 bases from J, with 6 bases between. DNA of the CDR3: TGTGCCACCAGTGATAGACACGGAAACACCATATATTTT. This gives the protein CATSDRHGNTIYF.

This chain uses TRBV6-1 with TRBJ2-7, with D perhaps TRBD2 (7 bases). The germline V and J ends were trimmed by 5 bases and 1 base, with 15 bases remaining between them. Germline loops: CDR1 MNHNS, CDR2 SASEGT. The CDR3 has 15 amino acids. The CDR3 nucleotides are TGTGCCAGCAGTCCCCGTGGGGGGGCGTCCTACGAGCAGTACTTC. This translates into CASSPRGGASYEQYF.

This clonotype has just a few counts. The V and J genes are TRBV6-2 or TRBV6-3 and TRBJ2-3; D perhaps matches TRBD2 (6 bases). V lost 4 bases to trimming and J lost 1 base, with 15 bases between them. Germline V gene lookup returns CDR1 MNHEY and CDR2 SVGEGT. The CDR3 runs 16 residues. The CDR3 sequence: CASSSGRERGTDTQYF. CDR3 nucleotide sequence: TGTGCCAGCAGTTCGGGACGGGAGAGAGGCACAGATACGCAGTATTTT.

This sequence joins TRBV7-2 and TRBJ2-1, with D unclear. This CDR3 contains 13 residues. Germline values: CDR1 SGHTA, CDR2 FQGNSA. V gave up 1 base and J gave up 7 bases, with 8 bases separating them. CDR3 sequence (DNA): TGTGCCAGCAGCTTAGGCGTCCAGAATGAGCAGTTCTTC. Amino acids: CASSLGVQNEQFF.

V and J are TRBV30 and TRBJ2-5; the match to TRBD2 covers 8 bases. The CDR3 has 15 residues. Trimming removed 2 bases from V and 1 base from J; junction bases left unmatched: 6. The germline V gene has CDR1 GTSNPN and CDR2 SVGIG (reference sequence). CDR3 DNA sequence: TGTGCCTGGAGTACGCGCGGGGGGATCCAAGAGACCCAGTACTTC. Translation: CAWSTRGGIQETQYF.

This clonotype has a count of ten or more. The chain is built from TRBV12-3 or TRBV12-4 and TRBJ2-7; D call uncertain. With 3 bases removed from V and 5 bases from J, the gap between germline ends came to 8 bases. The CDR3 sequence is 12 residues long. The CDR3 reads CASSFRVNEQYF. In DNA, the CDR3 is TGTGCCAGCAGTTTTAGGGTGAACGAGCAGTACTTC.